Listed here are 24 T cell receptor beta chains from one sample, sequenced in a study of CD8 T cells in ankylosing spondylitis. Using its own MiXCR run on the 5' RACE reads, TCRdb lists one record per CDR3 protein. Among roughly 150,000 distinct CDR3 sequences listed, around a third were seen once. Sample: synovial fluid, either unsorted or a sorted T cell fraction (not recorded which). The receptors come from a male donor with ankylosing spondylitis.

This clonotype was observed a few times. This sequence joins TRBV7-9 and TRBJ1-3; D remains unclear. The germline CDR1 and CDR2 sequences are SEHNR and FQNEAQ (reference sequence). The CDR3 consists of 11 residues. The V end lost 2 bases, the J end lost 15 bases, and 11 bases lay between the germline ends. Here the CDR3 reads CASSLRTVQYF. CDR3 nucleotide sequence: TGTGCCAGCAGCTTACGGACGGTCCAATATTTT. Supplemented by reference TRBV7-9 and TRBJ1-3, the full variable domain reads DTGVSQNPRHKITKRGQNVTFRCDPISEHNRLYWYRQTLGQGPEFLTYFQNEAQLEKSRLLSDRFSAERPKGSFSTLEIQRTEQGDSAMYLCASSLRTVQYFGEGSWLTVV.

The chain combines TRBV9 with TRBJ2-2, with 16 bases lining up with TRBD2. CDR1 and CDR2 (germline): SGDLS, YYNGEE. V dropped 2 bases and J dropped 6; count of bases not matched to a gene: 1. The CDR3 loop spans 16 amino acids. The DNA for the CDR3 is TGTGCCAGCAGCGTGGGACTAGCGGGGGGGGCCGGGGAGCTGTTTTTT. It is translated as CASSVGLAGGAGELFF.

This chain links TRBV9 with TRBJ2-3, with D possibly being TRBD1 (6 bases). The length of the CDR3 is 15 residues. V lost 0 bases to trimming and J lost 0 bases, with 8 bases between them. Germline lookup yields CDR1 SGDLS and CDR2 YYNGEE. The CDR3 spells CASSVETGSTDTQYF. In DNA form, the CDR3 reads TGTGCCAGCAGCGTAGAGACAGGTAGCACAGATACGCAGTATTTT.

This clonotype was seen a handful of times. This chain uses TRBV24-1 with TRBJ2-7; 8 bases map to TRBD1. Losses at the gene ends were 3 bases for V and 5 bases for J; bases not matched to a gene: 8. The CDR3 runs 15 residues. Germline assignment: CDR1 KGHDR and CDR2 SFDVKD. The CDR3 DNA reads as TGTGCCACCAGTGATGGGGGGACAGGTGCCAACGAGCAGTACTTC. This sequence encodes CATSDGGTGANEQYF.

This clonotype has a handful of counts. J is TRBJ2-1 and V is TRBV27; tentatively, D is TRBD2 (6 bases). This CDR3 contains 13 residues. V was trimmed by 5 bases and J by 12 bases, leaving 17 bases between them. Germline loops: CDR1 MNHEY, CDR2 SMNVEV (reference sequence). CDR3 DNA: TGTGCCAGCAGTCTTCTAGCGTCCCCCGGGCAGTTCTTC. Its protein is CASSLLASPGQFF.

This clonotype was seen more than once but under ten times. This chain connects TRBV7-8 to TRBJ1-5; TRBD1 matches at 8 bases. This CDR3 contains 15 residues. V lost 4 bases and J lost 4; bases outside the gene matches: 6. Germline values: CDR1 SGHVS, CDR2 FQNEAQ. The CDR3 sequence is CASSYGQGRNQPQHF. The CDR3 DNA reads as TGTGCCAGCAGCTACGGACAGGGACGAAATCAGCCCCAGCATTTT.

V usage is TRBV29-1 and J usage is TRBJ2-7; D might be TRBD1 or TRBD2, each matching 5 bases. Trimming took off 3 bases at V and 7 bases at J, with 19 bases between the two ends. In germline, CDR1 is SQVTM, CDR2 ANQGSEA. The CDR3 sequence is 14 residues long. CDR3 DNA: TGCAGCGTTGATAGTGCTGACGGGGCCACGGAGCAGTACTTC. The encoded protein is CSVDSADGATEQYF.

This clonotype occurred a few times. The CDR3 bases are TGCGCCAGCACACCGGGACAGGGGTTTGGGAACACTGAAGCTTTCTTT. This translates into CASTPGQGFGNTEAFF. The rearrangement joins TRBV5-1 to TRBJ1-1; 10 nucleotides align to TRBD1. From germline, CDR1 is SGHRS and CDR2 YFSETQ. CDR3 size: 16 residues. V was clipped by 6 bases and J by 1 base; unmatched bases: 9.

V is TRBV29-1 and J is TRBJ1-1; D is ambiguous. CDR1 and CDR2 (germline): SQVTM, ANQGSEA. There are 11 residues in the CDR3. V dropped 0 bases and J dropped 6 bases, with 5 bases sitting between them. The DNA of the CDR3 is TGCAGCGTTGAAGATGCGTCTGAAGCTTTCTTT. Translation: CSVEDASEAFF.

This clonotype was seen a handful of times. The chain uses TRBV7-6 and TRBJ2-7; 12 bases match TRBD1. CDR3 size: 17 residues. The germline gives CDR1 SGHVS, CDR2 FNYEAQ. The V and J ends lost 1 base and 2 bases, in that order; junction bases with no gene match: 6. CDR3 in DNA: TGTGCCAGCAGCTTAGGCGGTGGGACAGGGGGCCCCTACGAGCAGTACTTC. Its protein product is CASSLGGGTGGPYEQYF.

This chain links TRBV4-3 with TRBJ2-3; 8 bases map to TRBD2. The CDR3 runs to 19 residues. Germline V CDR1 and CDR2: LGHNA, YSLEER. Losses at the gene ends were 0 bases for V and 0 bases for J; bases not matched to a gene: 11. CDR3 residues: CASSQDFAGGFGSTDTQYF. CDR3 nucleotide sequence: TGCGCCAGCAGCCAAGATTTCGCGGGAGGTTTTGGAAGCACAGATACGCAGTATTTT.

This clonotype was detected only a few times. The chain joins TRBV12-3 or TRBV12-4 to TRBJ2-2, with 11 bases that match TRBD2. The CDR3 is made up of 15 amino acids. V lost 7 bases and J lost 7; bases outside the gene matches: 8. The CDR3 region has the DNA TGTGCCAGCACCTTAGCGGGGGGGCAGGGCGGGGAGCTGTTTTTT. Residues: CASTLAGGQGGELFF.

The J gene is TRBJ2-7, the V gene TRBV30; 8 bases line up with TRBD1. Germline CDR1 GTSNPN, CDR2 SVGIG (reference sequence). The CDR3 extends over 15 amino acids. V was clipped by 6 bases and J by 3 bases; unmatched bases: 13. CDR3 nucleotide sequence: TGTGCCTGCTCAAATCGGGACAGGATTATCTACGAGCAGTACTTC. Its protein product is CACSNRDRIIYEQYF. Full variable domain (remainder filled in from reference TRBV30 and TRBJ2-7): SQTIHQWPATLVQPVGSPLSLECTVEGTSNPNLYWYRQAAGRGLQLLFYSVGIGQISSEVPQNLSASRPQDRQFILSSKKLLLSDSGFYLCACSNRDRIIYEQYFGPGTRLTVT.

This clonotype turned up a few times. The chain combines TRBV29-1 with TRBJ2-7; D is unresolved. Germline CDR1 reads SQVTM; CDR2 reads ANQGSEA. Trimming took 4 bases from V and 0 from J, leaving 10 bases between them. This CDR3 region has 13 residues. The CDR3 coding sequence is TGCAGCGTTGCCAGTCCCAACTCCTACGAGCAGTACTTC. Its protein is CSVASPNSYEQYF.

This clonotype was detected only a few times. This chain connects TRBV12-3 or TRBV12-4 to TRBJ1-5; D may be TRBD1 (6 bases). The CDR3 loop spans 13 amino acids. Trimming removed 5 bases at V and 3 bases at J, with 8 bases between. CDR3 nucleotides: TGTGCCAGCAGTAGGGGGACCAATCAGCCCCAGCATTTT. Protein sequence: CASSRGTNQPQHF.

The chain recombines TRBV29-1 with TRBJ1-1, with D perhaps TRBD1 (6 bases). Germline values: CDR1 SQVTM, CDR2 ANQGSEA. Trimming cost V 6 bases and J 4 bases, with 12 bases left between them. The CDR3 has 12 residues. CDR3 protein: CSVIQGFTEAFF. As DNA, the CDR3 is TGCAGCGTGATACAGGGATTCACTGAAGCTTTCTTT.

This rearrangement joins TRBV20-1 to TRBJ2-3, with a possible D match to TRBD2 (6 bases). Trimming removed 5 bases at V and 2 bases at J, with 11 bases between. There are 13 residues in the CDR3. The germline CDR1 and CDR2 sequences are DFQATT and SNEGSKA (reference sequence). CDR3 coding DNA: TGCAGTGCTTCGAGCGGGCACACAGATACGCAGTATTTT. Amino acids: CSASSGHTDTQYF.

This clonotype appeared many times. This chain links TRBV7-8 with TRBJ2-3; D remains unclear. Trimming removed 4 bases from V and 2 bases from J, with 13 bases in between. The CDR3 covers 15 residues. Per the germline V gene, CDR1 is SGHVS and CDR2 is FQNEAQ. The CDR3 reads CASSSQPRATDTQYF. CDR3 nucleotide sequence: TGTGCCAGCAGCTCCCAACCCCGCGCCACAGATACGCAGTATTTT. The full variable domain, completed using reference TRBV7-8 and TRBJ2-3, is GAGVSQSPRYKVAKRGQDVALRCDPISGHVSLFWYQQALGQGPEFLTYFQNEAQLDKSGLPSDRFFAERPEGSVSTLKIQRTQQEDSAVYLCASSSQPRATDTQYFGPGTRLTVL.

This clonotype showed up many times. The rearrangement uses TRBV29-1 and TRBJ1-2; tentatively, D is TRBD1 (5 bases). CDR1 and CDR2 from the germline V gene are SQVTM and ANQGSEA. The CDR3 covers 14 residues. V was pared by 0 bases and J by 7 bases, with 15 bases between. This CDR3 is CSVEELGGWRGYTF. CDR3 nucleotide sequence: TGCAGCGTTGAAGAGTTGGGGGGTTGGCGTGGCTACACCTTC.

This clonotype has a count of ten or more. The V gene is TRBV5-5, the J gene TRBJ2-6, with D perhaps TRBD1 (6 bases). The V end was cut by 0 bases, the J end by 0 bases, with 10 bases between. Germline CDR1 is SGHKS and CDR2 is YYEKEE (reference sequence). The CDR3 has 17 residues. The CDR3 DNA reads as TGTGCCAGCAGCTTGGAGGGGGTAGGCTCTGGGGCCAACGTCCTGACTTTC. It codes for CASSLEGVGSGANVLTF.

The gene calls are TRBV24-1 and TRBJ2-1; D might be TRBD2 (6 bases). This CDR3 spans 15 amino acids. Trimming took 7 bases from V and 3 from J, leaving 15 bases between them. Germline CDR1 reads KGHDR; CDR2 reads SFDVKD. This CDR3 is CATRGGGTGYNEQFF. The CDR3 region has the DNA TGTGCCACCAGGGGAGGCGGGACTGGCTACAATGAGCAGTTCTTC.

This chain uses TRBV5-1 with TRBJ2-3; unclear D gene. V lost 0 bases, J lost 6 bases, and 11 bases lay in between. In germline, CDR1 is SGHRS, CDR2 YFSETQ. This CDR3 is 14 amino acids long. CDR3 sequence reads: CASSLEGLIDTQYF. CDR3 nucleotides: TGCGCCAGCAGCTTGGAAGGCCTAATTGATACGCAGTATTTT. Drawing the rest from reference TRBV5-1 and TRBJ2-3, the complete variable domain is KAGVTQTPRYLIKTRGQQVTLSCSPISGHRSVSWYQQTPGQGLQFLFEYFSETQRNKGNFPGRFSGRQFSNSRSEMNVSTLELGDSALYLCASSLEGLIDTQYFGPGTRLTVL.

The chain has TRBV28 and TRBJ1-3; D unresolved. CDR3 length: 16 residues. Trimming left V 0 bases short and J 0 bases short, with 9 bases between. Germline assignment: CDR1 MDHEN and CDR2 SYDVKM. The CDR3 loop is CASSLWLAFSGNTIYF. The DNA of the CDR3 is TGTGCCAGCAGTTTATGGCTCGCCTTCTCTGGAAACACCATATATTTT.

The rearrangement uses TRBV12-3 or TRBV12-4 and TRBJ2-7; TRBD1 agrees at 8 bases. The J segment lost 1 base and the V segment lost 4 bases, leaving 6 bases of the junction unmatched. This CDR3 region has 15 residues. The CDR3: CASSSWTGPSYEQYF. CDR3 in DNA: TGTGCCAGCAGTTCTTGGACAGGGCCTTCCTACGAGCAGTACTTC.